A selection of T cell receptor beta chains follows, all from one sample in a study of T cells in Graves' hyperthyroidism and ophthalmopathy. TCRdb fed the multiplex PCR reads into MiXCR, producing one record per CDR3 protein. The data contain around 500,000 distinct CDR3 sequences, 14% of them seen just once; the ten biggest clones take up around 14%. Material for sequencing was blood. The receptor source for this set is a woman aged 40 to 50 with Graves' hyperthyroidism. The CDR3 runs from the conserved cysteine through the conserved F or W. A D gene is named only where the DNA matches it firmly. Part of the rows lack a size; the others show once, few, many or a class for expanded clones.

j_call v_call clone_size d_call cdr3_aa cdr3_nt
TRBJ1-1 TRBV5-1 many TRBD1 CASSLARDRNTEAFF TGCGCCAGCAGCTTGGCTCGGGACAGGAACACTGAAGCTTTCTTT
TRBJ2-2 TRBV28 many . CASSTGPSYITGELFF TGTGCCAGCAGTACAGGCCCTAGCTATATCACCGGGGAGCTGTTTTTT
TRBJ2-5 TRBV6-5 many . CASSYFQGNQETQYF TGTGCCAGCAGTTACTTCCAGGGCAACCAAGAGACCCAGTACTTC
TRBJ1-2 TRBV12-3/TRBV12-4 few . CASSLSRGYTF TGTGCCAGCAGTTTAAGTAGGGGCTACACCTTC
TRBJ1-2 TRBV28 many . CASRGGVSGYTF TGTGCCAGCAGGGGAGGGGTCTCTGGCTACACCTTC
TRBJ2-7 TRBV30 many . CAFLRGNGDEQYF TGTGCCTTTTTAAGGGGCAACGGGGACGAGCAGTACTTC
TRBJ1-1 TRBV10-1 . TRBD1 CASSVGTGMVAFF TGCGCCAGCAGTGTTGGGACAGGGATGGTAGCTTTCTTT
TRBJ1-5 TRBV2 many . CASSEVLQGYSNQPQHF TGTGCCAGCAGTGAAGTCTTACAGGGCTATAGCAATCAGCCCCAGCATTTT
TRBJ2-1 TRBV27 many . CASGWGATYNEQFF TGTGCCAGCGGCTGGGGGGCCACCTACAATGAGCAGTTCTTC
TRBJ2-2 TRBV20-1 few . CSARDLRVAGELFF TGCAGTGCTAGAGACCTCAGGGTTGCCGGGGAGCTGTTTTTT
TRBJ1-6 TRBV19 . . CASRSTGAPNSPLHF TGTGCCAGTAGGTCGACCGGGGCACCCAATTCACCCCTCCACTTT
TRBJ2-2 TRBV5-4 . TRBD1 CASSQDPDRVGTGELFF TGTGCCAGCAGCCAAGATCCCGACAGGGTAGGCACCGGGGAGCTGTTTTTT
TRBJ2-6 TRBV7-9 many . CASSLGGTAGANVLTF TGTGCCAGCAGCTTAGGCGGGACAGCCGGGGCCAACGTCCTGACTTTC
TRBJ1-1 TRBV28 many . CASSSPGTEAFF TGTGCCAGCAGCTCACCGGGCACTGAAGCTTTCTTT
TRBJ2-1 TRBV6-6 many . CASNYSMRGRGSYNEQFF TGTGCCAGCAATTACTCGATGCGGGGGCGTGGGTCCTACAATGAGCAGTTCTTC
TRBJ1-1 TRBV7-2 . . CASSDQLRLGTEAFF TGTGCCAGCAGCGACCAACTCCGGTTGGGCACTGAAGCTTTCTTT
TRBJ2-2 TRBV11-2 . . CASSLGQIVNTGELFF TGTGCCAGCAGCTTGGGGCAGATCGTTAACACCGGGGAGCTGTTTTTT
TRBJ2-2 TRBV20-1 . TRBD1 CSAHRDRSTGELFF TGCAGTGCTCACCGGGACAGAAGCACCGGGGAGCTGTTTTTT
TRBJ2-2 TRBV4-1 . . CASSQASFGDTGELFF TGCGCCAGCAGCCAGGCTAGTTTCGGGGACACCGGGGAGCTGTTTTTT
TRBJ2-6 TRBV4-1 few . CASSQDWDTGANVLTF TGCGCCAGCAGCCAAGATTGGGACACTGGGGCCAACGTCCTGACTTTC
TRBJ1-2 TRBV27 few . CASSKAGTNYGYTF TGTGCCAGCAGTAAGGCAGGGACTAACTATGGCTACACCTTC
TRBJ2-1 TRBV6-2/TRBV6-3 few TRBD2 CASTHGAGGPGEQFF TGTGCCAGCACCCACGGTGCGGGAGGGCCGGGTGAGCAGTTCTTC
TRBJ2-1 TRBV2 many . CASSPDANEQFF TGTGCCAGCAGTCCCGACGCTAATGAGCAGTTCTTC
TRBJ2-1 TRBV6-1 many TRBD2 CASTPSGSLYNEQFF TGTGCCAGCACCCCTAGCGGGTCACTCTACAATGAGCAGTTCTTC
TRBJ2-6 TRBV28 many . CASSLGQIGGANVLTF TGTGCCAGCAGTTTAGGGCAGATTGGTGGGGCCAACGTCCTGACTTTC
TRBJ2-7 TRBV6-6 many . CASSYSGVSHTSYEQYF TGTGCCAGCAGTTACAGTGGGGTCTCTCATACCTCCTACGAGCAGTACTTC
TRBJ2-7 TRBV6-5 . . CASSYNSLYEQYF TGTGCCAGCAGTTATAACAGCCTATACGAGCAGTACTTC
TRBJ2-3 TRBV4-1 few TRBD1 CASSPIGGQVIDTQYF TGCGCCAGCAGCCCCATCGGGGGACAGGTAATCGATACGCAGTATTTT
TRBJ1-6 TRBV5-1 many . CASSSFAGEDSPLHF TGCGCCAGCAGCTCATTCGCGGGGGAAGATTCACCCCTCCACTTT
TRBJ1-1 TRBV30 many . CAWRPEVWTEAFF TGTGCCTGGAGACCAGAGGTATGGACTGAAGCTTTCTTT
TRBJ1-1 TRBV20-1 . TRBD1 CSASGRQGNTEAFF TGCAGTGCTAGCGGGAGACAGGGGAACACTGAAGCTTTCTTT
TRBJ1-1 TRBV6-2/TRBV6-3 . . CASSYSGVHTEAFF TGTGCCAGCAGTTACTCTGGGGTACACACTGAAGCTTTCTTT
TRBJ1-5 TRBV18 many . CASSQGLNQPQHF TGTGCCAGCTCACAGGGTCTCAATCAGCCCCAGCATTTT
TRBJ2-5 TRBV28 many TRBD1 CASNTDRIGGTQYF TGTGCCAGCAACACGGACAGGATTGGTGGGACCCAGTACTTC
TRBJ2-3 TRBV7-3 many TRBD2 CASSIAGASTDTQYF TGTGCCAGCAGCATAGCGGGAGCTAGCACAGATACGCAGTATTTT
TRBJ2-1 TRBV20-1 . TRBD2 CSARRSGKSSYNEQFF TGCAGTGCTAGGCGTAGCGGGAAAAGCTCCTACAATGAGCAGTTCTTC
TRBJ2-1 TRBV3-1 many . CASSRDKTYNEQFF TGTGCCAGCAGCCGAGACAAGACCTACAATGAGCAGTTCTTC
TRBJ2-3 TRBV10-3 few TRBD2 CAISETSGSVDTQYF TGTGCCATCAGTGAGACTAGCGGGAGTGTGGATACGCAGTATTTT
TRBJ2-7 TRBV3-1 many TRBD2 CASSHSSGSIGEQYF TGTGCCAGCAGCCATTCTAGCGGGAGTATCGGCGAGCAGTACTTC
TRBJ1-4 TRBV18 many . CASSPPGSPGKLFF TGTGCCAGCTCACCACCAGGGTCGCCGGGAAAACTGTTTTTT
TRBJ1-2 TRBV27 few . CASTTLRDPDGYTF TGTGCCAGCACAACACTCCGGGACCCAGATGGCTACACCTTC
TRBJ2-3 TRBV7-9 few . CASERGRTDTQYF TGTGCCTCGGAGAGGGGGAGGACAGATACGCAGTATTTT
TRBJ2-6 TRBV7-2 . . CASSSGWGGANVLTF TGTGCCAGCAGCTCCGGGTGGGGGGGGGCCAACGTCCTGACTTTC
TRBJ2-1 TRBV19 . . CASQDRDNLPYNEQFF TGTGCCAGTCAAGACCGGGACAACCTCCCCTACAATGAGCAGTTCTTC
TRBJ2-3 TRBV7-9 . TRBD1 CASSSRDRSYTQYF TGTGCCAGCAGCTCCCGGGACAGGTCCTATACGCAGTATTTT
TRBJ2-2 TRBV10-1 . . CASSETGPNTGELFF TGCGCCAGCAGTGAGACAGGGCCGAACACCGGGGAGCTGTTTTTT
TRBJ2-4 TRBV28 many TRBD1 CASSRQGKNIQYF TGTGCCAGCAGTAGACAGGGAAAGAACATTCAGTACTTC
TRBJ2-1 TRBV28 many . CASSLSPREQFF TGTGCCAGCAGTTTATCCCCGCGTGAGCAGTTCTTC
TRBJ1-4 TRBV28 many TRBD1 CASTPRTGTGSRKLFF TGTGCCAGCACGCCCCGCACCGGGACAGGGTCAAGAAAACTGTTTTTT
TRBJ1-1 TRBV4-2 . TRBD1 CASSQSLRTGGFTEAFF TGTGCCAGCAGCCAAAGCCTAAGGACAGGGGGCTTCACTGAAGCTTTCTTT
TRBJ1-2 TRBV3-1 many . CASSSSASGTGGYTF TGTGCCAGCAGCTCAAGCGCATCGGGGACGGGAGGCTACACCTTC
TRBJ1-5 TRBV28 few TRBD1 CATVTGGGNQPQHF TGTGCCACCGTGACAGGGGGGGGCAATCAGCCCCAGCATTTT
TRBJ1-5 TRBV20-1 many . CSVRREDSNQPQHF TGCAGTGTGCGCCGCGAGGATAGCAATCAGCCCCAGCATTTT
TRBJ2-2 TRBV11-1 few TRBD1 CASSLLLTGGTGELFF TGTGCCAGCAGCTTACTGTTGACAGGGGGCACCGGGGAGCTGTTTTTT
TRBJ1-5 TRBV30 . TRBD1 CAWSRQGAQPQHF TGTGCCTGGAGTCGACAGGGGGCCCAGCCCCAGCATTTT